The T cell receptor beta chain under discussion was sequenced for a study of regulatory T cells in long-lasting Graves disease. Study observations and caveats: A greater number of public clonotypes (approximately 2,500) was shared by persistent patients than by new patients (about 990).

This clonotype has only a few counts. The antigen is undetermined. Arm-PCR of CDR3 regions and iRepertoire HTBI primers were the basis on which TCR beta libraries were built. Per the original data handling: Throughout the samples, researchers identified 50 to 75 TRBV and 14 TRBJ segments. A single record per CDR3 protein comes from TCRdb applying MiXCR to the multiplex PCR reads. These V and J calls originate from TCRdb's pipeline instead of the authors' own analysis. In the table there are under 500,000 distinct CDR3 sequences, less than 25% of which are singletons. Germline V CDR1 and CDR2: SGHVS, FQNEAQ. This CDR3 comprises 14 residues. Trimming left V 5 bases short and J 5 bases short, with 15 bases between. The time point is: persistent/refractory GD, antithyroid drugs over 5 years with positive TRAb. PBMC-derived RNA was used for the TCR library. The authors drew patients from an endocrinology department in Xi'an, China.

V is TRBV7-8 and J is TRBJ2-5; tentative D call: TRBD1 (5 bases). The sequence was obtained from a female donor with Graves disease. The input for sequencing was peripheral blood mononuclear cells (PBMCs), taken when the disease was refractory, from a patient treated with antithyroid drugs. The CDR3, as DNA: TGTGCCAGCAGCCCCCTCGACAGCCGTGAGACCCAGTACTTC. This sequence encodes CASSPLDSRETQYF. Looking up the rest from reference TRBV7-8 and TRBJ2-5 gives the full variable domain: GAGVSQSPRYKVAKRGQDVALRCDPISGHVSLFWYQQALGQGPEFLTYFQNEAQLDKSGLPSDRFFAERPEGSVSTLKIQRTQQEDSAVYLCASSPLDSRETQYFGPGTRLLVL.